The TCR beta chain under discussion was sequenced for a study of shared clonotypes between healthy human individuals. The study's findings and limits: Since donors were few, the genetic and exposure-history diversity represented was limited. Naive subsets usually exceeded memory subsets in estimated richness. Relative to clonotypes present in all four donors, those not shared had lower generation probabilities.

The protocol was immunoSEQ multiplex PCR, while the TCRdb copy is restricted to in-frame clones and leaves out a portion. This table holds roughly 1,000,000 clones, more than 75% found once. The donors were adults (healthy and HIV-negative) with no recent acute infections or vaccinations. Regarding this clone: What it recognizes is unknown.

Sequences were obtained from memory CD4+ T cells from PBMCs. Subset described: CD45RA-negative fraction. This TCR was sampled from a man younger than 35 in good health. Some clones in this sample may be carry-over from other donors' samples.

The CDR3 reads CAWSTNARGSYEQYF. CDR3 in DNA: TGTGCCTGGAGTACAAACGCTAGGGGTTCTTACGAGCAGTACTTC. The rearrangement joins TRBV30 to TRBJ2-7; tentatively, D is TRBD1 (5 bases). Deletions cut 2 bases from V and 4 bases from J, with 18 bases between. CDR1 and CDR2 from the germline V gene are GTSNPN and SVGIG (reference sequence). There are 15 residues in the CDR3.